This section outlines one TCR beta chain sequence together with its context. All enrollees were about 18 to 89 years old and from 20 to 25 US areas. Donors in Cohort 3 who had recovered were those with two negative PCRs, healthcare professional clearance, or resolution of their symptoms. Produced via immunoSEQ multiplex PCR; TCRdb's table is partial and in-frame only. The data contain 280,000 or so clones, around 85% of them singletons. The entry originates in a study of blood T cell repertoires in COVID-19. Germline CDR1 and CDR2: MNHEY and SVGAGI. This CDR3 region has 14 residues. J gave up 1 base and V 2 bases, and 1 base lay outside the gene matches.

The source material was PBMCs or T cells enriched from blood (not recorded which). The J gene is TRBJ1-2, the V gene TRBV6-5; 7 bases align to TRBD1. The clonotype originates from a woman aged 35 to 49 who had recovered from COVID-19. The CDR3 bases are TGTGCCAGCAGTTACCGGGACAGTAACTATGGCTACACCTTC. Its protein product is CASSYRDSNYGYTF.